The 18 T cell receptor beta chains listed next were all sequenced from one sample in a study of shared clonotypes between healthy human individuals. The assay was immunoSEQ multiplex PCR, and TCRdb's table has in-frame clones only and misses some. The sample has around 550,000 clones, roughly 95% seen once. Sequencing was carried out using naive CD4+ T cells sorted from blood. Documented subset: CD45RA+ positively selected. These TCRs come from a woman in her thirties in good health.

The rearrangement uses TRBV28 and TRBJ2-1, with TRBD2 as a possible D gene (6 bases). The CDR3 covers 15 residues. Germline V gene lookup returns CDR1 MDHEN and CDR2 SYDVKM. V lost 6 bases, J lost 3 bases, and 15 bases lay in between. The CDR3 bases are TGTGCCAGCAGCCTGGGGAGGAGGCTCTACAATGAGCAGTTCTTC. As protein: CASSLGRRLYNEQFF.

The genes are TRBV12-5 and TRBJ1-1; D not certain. This CDR3 has 16 amino acids. Germline V gene sequence: CDR1 LGHNT, CDR2 FRNRAP. V was trimmed by 3 bases and J by 0 bases, leaving 14 bases between them. Here the CDR3 DNA reads TGTGCTAGTGGTTTAGGTGGGAAGCTCATGAACACTGAAGCTTTCTTT. This gives the protein CASGLGGKLMNTEAFF.

V and J are TRBV15 and TRBJ2-5, with 9 bases that match TRBD1. V shed 3 bases and J 3 bases; nucleotides not matched to a gene: 2. The CDR3 runs 14 residues. CDR1 LNHNV and CDR2 YYDKDF come from the germline V gene (reference sequence). The CDR3 DNA reads TGTGCCACCAGCAGGACAGGGGGGGAAGAGACCCAGTACTTC. Amino acids: CATSRTGGEETQYF.

This chain links TRBV6-6 with TRBJ2-5; 9 bases fit TRBD2. The DNA matches TRBJ2-7 better at its end, which makes the J call doubtful. This CDR3 has 15 amino acids. The germline gives CDR1 MNHNY, CDR2 SVGAGI (reference sequence). The CDR3 bases are TGTGCCAGCTTTGCGGGAGGGCGATCACTCCACGAGCAGTACTTC. Its protein is CASFAGGRSLHEQYF.

The chain recombines TRBV19 with TRBJ1-2; D remains unclear. Trimming removed 7 bases at V and 2 bases at J, with 14 bases between. CDR1 LNHDA and CDR2 SQIVND come from the germline V gene (reference sequence). This CDR3 contains 14 residues. CDR3 bases: TGTGCCAGTACTCAACAGTTTGAAAACTATGGCTACACCTTC. This encodes CASTQQFENYGYTF.

As for this clone: Other DNA sequences within the sample encode an identical CDR3. The chain employs TRBV7-9 and TRBJ2-7, with TRBD2 identical over 14 bases. Germline lookup yields CDR1 SEHNR and CDR2 FQNEAQ (reference sequence). The CDR3 is 17 residues long. Losses at the gene ends were 5 bases for V and 4 bases for J; bases not matched to a gene: 10. Here the CDR3 reads CASSTGLAGGYSYEQYF. DNA for the CDR3: TGTGCCAGCAGCACCGGACTAGCGGGAGGTTACTCTTACGAGCAGTACTTC. Variable domain in full (rest from reference TRBV7-9 and TRBJ2-7): DTGVSQNPRHKITKRGQNVTFRCDPISEHNRLYWYRQTLGQGPEFLTYFQNEAQLEKSRLLSDRFSAERPKGSFSTLEIQRTEQGDSAMYLCASSTGLAGGYSYEQYFGPGTRLTVT.

The rearrangement uses TRBV28 and TRBJ2-7; D possibly corresponds to TRBD1 (6 bases). CDR1 and CDR2 (germline): MDHEN, SYDVKM. The CDR3 is made up of 16 amino acids. Trimming took off 4 bases at V and 0 bases at J, with 16 bases between the two ends. Written as DNA, the CDR3 is TGTGCCAGCAGTTCTACTCCGGGACAACCCTCCTACGAGCAGTACTTC. Translated, it gives CASSSTPGQPSYEQYF.

V and J are TRBV16 and TRBJ1-2, with 8 bases fitting TRBD1. The J segment lost 4 bases and the V segment lost 4 bases, leaving 8 bases of the junction unmatched. This CDR3 region has 15 residues. Germline-derived CDR1 and CDR2 are KGHSY and FQNENV. The CDR3, as DNA: TGTGCCAGCAGCCGTAAAACAGGGGGATTCTATGGCTACACCTTC. It codes for CASSRKTGGFYGYTF.

This sequence joins TRBV5-1 and TRBJ1-1; 7 nucleotides align to TRBD1. This CDR3 comprises 15 residues. The V and J ends lost 5 bases and 0 bases, in that order; junction bases with no gene match: 7. Germline-derived CDR1 and CDR2 are SGHRS and YFSETQ. The CDR3 sequence is CASRVTGTVNTEAFF. CDR3 DNA sequence: TGCGCCAGCAGGGTTACCGGGACAGTGAACACTGAAGCTTTCTTT. Complete variable domain (other parts from reference TRBV5-1 and TRBJ1-1): KAGVTQTPRYLIKTRGQQVTLSCSPISGHRSVSWYQQTPGQGLQFLFEYFSETQRNKGNFPGRFSGRQFSNSRSEMNVSTLELGDSALYLCASRVTGTVNTEAFFGQGTRLTVV.

The chain is built from TRBV5-1 and TRBJ2-7; TRBD2 might be the D (5 bases). The germline CDR1 and CDR2 sequences are SGHRS and YFSETQ. The CDR3 has 15 amino acids. V was clipped by 0 bases and J by 2 bases, with 12 bases between them. CDR3 amino acids: CASSLVSAETYEQYF. The CDR3 nucleotides read TGCGCCAGCAGCTTGGTCTCAGCGGAGACCTACGAGCAGTACTTC.

The chain links TRBV5-4 to TRBJ2-5; D tentatively reads TRBD1 or TRBD2 (5 bases each). The germline V and J ends were trimmed by 2 bases and 5 bases, with 19 bases remaining between them. Germline CDR1 SGHNT, CDR2 YYREEE (reference sequence). The CDR3 contains 16 residues. The CDR3 is CASSFETTRGLETQYF. DNA for the CDR3: TGTGCCAGCAGCTTTGAAACGACCCGGGGCCTGGAGACCCAGTACTTC.

This chain uses TRBV9 with TRBJ2-7; tentatively, D is TRBD1 or TRBD2 (5 bases each). V was trimmed by 8 bases and J by 4 bases, leaving 22 bases between them. The germline gives CDR1 SGDLS, CDR2 YYNGEE. The CDR3 spans 15 residues. Written as DNA, the CDR3 is TGTGCCAGTTCCCCCGGGGTTCGTGGGGGTTACGAGCAGTACTTC. Translated, it gives CASSPGVRGGYEQYF. Full variable domain (rest looked up from reference TRBV9 and TRBJ2-7): DSGVTQTPKHLITATGQRVTLRCSPRSGDLSVYWYQQSLDQGLQFLIQYYNGEERAKGNILERFSAQQFPDLHSELNLSSLELGDSALYFCASSPGVRGGYEQYFGPGTRLTVT.

A remark on this clone: The same CDR3 is also encoded by other DNA sequences in this sample. This sequence joins TRBV18 and TRBJ2-5; D possibly uses TRBD1 or TRBD2 (5 bases each). The CDR3 loop spans 13 amino acids. V dropped 3 bases and J dropped 1 base, with 6 bases sitting between them. Per the germline V gene, CDR1 is KGHSH and CDR2 is LQKENI. CDR3 nucleotides: TGTGCCAGCTCACCCGGGACCCAAGAGACCCAGTACTTC. Translated, it gives CASSPGTQETQYF.

This sequence joins TRBV19 and TRBJ2-3; D may be TRBD1 or TRBD2 (6 bases each). This CDR3 is built from 16 residues. Deletions cut 1 base from V and 2 bases from J, with 13 bases between. CDR1 is LNHDA and CDR2 is SQIVND in the germline V gene (reference sequence). CDR3: CASSIAAQGLTDTQYF. CDR3 coding DNA: TGTGCCAGTAGTATAGCCGCACAGGGACTCACAGATACGCAGTATTTT.

This rearrangement joins TRBV5-1 to TRBJ2-7; a possible D gene is TRBD1 (6 bases). The germline V gene has CDR1 SGHRS and CDR2 YFSETQ. This CDR3 is built from 16 residues. V lost 1 base and J lost 2, with 16 bases in between. Here the CDR3 DNA reads TGCGCCAGCAGCTTGTTCTCAGGGGCCCGAGCCTACGAGCAGTACTTC. This gives the protein CASSLFSGARAYEQYF.

The chain has TRBV29-1 and TRBJ2-3; a weak D match, TRBD1 (5 bases). This CDR3 has 15 amino acids. Trimming left V 4 bases short and J 0 bases short, with 14 bases between. CDR1 is SQVTM and CDR2 is ANQGSEA in the germline V gene. In DNA, the CDR3 is TGCAGCGTTGGGAAGGGGCGGCCTAGCACAGATACGCAGTATTTT. Its protein is CSVGKGRPSTDTQYF.

V is TRBV10-1 and J is TRBJ1-3; D possibly corresponds to TRBD1 (5 bases). Trimming cost V 5 bases and J 3 bases, with 11 bases left between them. The germline V gene has CDR1 WNHNN and CDR2 SYGVQD (reference sequence). CDR3 length: 14 residues. The CDR3 spells CASSRSGFGNTIYF. The CDR3 DNA follows: TGCGCCAGCAGTCGCTCAGGGTTTGGAAACACCATATATTTT.

The J gene is TRBJ1-1, the V gene TRBV29-1, with D tentatively TRBD1 (5 bases). CDR3 length: 15 amino acids. With 3 bases removed from V and 4 bases from J, the gap between germline ends came to 18 bases. CDR1 is SQVTM and CDR2 is ANQGSEA in the germline V gene. Here the CDR3 DNA reads TGCAGCGTTGATAAGGTAGCAGGGCCGGGCACTGAAGCTTTCTTT. The encoded protein is CSVDKVAGPGTEAFF.